Listed below are T cell receptor beta chains from one sample, sequenced in a study of post-analysis software for immune sequencing data. In TCRdb, the PCR reads were re-called with MiXCR into one record per CDR3 protein. The data contain around 700,000 distinct CDR3 sequences, around 64% of them singletons. Sequencing was performed on blood. Receptors originate from a girl aged 2 to 9 with multiple sclerosis. The CDR3 runs from the conserved cysteine through the conserved F or W. D genes are given only for firm matches. Only part of the rows carry a size: once, few, many, or a class if the clone is expanded.

TRBD2,TRBJ2-1,TRBV29-1,-,CSVAPLALYNEQFF,TGCAGCGTTGCACCACTAGCGCTCTACAATGAGCAGTTCTTC
TRBD2,TRBJ2-7,TRBV5-1,-,CASSPPGLAGTHEQYF,TGCGCCAGCAGCCCCCCGGGACTAGCGGGAACCCACGAGCAGTACTTC
-,TRBJ2-5,TRBV5-8,-,CASSLRQWFFSQETQYF,TGTGCCAGCAGCTTGCGTCAGTGGTTCTTCAGCCAAGAGACCCAGTACTTC
-,TRBJ1-2,TRBV6-1,-,CASSEKRGPYYGYTF,TGTGCCAGCAGTGAAAAGAGGGGACCCTACTATGGCTACACCTTC
-,TRBJ2-6,TRBV4-3,-,CASSPRQDGANVLTF,TGCGCCAGCAGCCCAAGACAGGACGGGGCCAACGTCCTGACTTTC
-,TRBJ2-3,TRBV5-5,-,CASSLYGGRTDTQYF,TGTGCCAGCAGCTTGTACGGGGGGCGCACAGATACGCAGTATTTT
TRBD1,TRBJ2-1,TRBV29-1,-,CSVEAMGTGVSNEQFF,TGCAGCGTTGAAGCGATGGGTACAGGGGTGAGCAATGAGCAGTTCTTC
-,TRBJ2-7,TRBV7-9,once,CASSLGRGPFDEQYF,TGTGCCAGCAGCTTAGGCCGGGGACCGTTCGACGAGCAGTACTTC
-,TRBJ2-4,TRBV5-4,-,CAWGPASHNQYF,TGTGCCTGGGGACCTGCATCCCACAATCAGTACTTC
-,TRBJ2-3,TRBV7-2,-,CASSLYGDTDTQYF,TGTGCCAGCAGCTTATACGGGGACACAGATACGCAGTATTTT
-,TRBJ1-5,TRBV2,-,CASSEMGRGQPQHF,TGTGCCAGCAGTGAGATGGGGAGGGGTCAGCCCCAGCATTTT
TRBD1,TRBJ2-1,TRBV4-1,-,CASTRTGTGSNEQFF,TGCGCCAGCACCCGGACCGGGACAGGTTCCAATGAGCAGTTCTTC
TRBD1,TRBJ2-5,TRBV7-9,-,CASRSGTDQETQYF,TGTGCCAGCAGGTCCGGGACAGACCAAGAGACCCAGTACTTC
-,TRBJ2-3,TRBV7-3,-,CASSLTGPRDTQYF,TGTGCCAGCAGCTTAACTGGGCCGAGGGATACGCAGTATTTT
-,TRBJ1-2,TRBV7-9,few,CASSLASGGYTF,TGTGCCAGCAGCTTAGCCTCAGGCGGCTACACCTTC
-,TRBJ1-1,TRBV7-2,-,CASSAPHQGRAEAFF,TGTGCCAGCAGCGCACCCCATCAGGGGAGGGCTGAAGCTTTCTTT
TRBD2,TRBJ2-7,TRBV4-1,-,CASSQPSGVSYEQYF,TGCGCCAGCAGCCAGCCTAGCGGGGTCTCCTACGAGCAGTACTTC
-,TRBJ2-6,TRBV5-1,-,CASSLAASGANVLTF,TGCGCCAGCAGCTTGGCCGCATCTGGGGCCAACGTCCTGACTTTC
-,TRBJ2-3,TRBV6-5,-,CASSYQSPGAGTDTQYF,TGTGCCAGCAGTTACCAGTCTCCGGGAGCGGGCACAGATACGCAGTATTTT
-,TRBJ2-5,TRBV4-2,-,CASSQEEGTQYF,TGTGCCAGCAGCCAAGAGGAGGGGACCCAGTACTTC
TRBD1,TRBJ1-2,TRBV6-6,-,CASAERGTGGAGGYTF,TGTGCCAGCGCGGAGAGGGGAACAGGGGGCGCCGGGGGCTACACCTTC
TRBD2,TRBJ2-3,TRBV4-1,-,CASSANQGLAGADTQYF,TGCGCCAGCAGCGCCAACCAGGGACTAGCGGGGGCAGATACGCAGTATTTT
TRBD2,TRBJ2-3,TRBV20-1,-,CSLSGTSTDTRYF,TGCTCTCTCTCGGGGACTAGCACAGATACGCGGTATTTT
TRBD2,TRBJ2-7,TRBV5-1,-,CASSWTSGIHEQYF,TGCGCCAGCAGCTGGACTAGCGGGATCCACGAGCAGTACTTC
-,TRBJ2-1,TRBV20-1,-,CSASLAGTPSVSYNEQFF,TGCAGTGCTAGCCTCGCCGGGACTCCCTCGGTCTCTTACAATGAGCAGTTCTTC
-,TRBJ2-7,TRBV20-1,-,CSARAERPSSYEQYF,TGCAGTGCTAGAGCGGAACGACCTAGCTCCTACGAGCAGTACTTC
-,TRBJ1-1,TRBV6-5,-,CASSYAFGENTEAFF,TGTGCCAGCAGTTACGCCTTCGGGGAGAACACTGAAGCTTTCTTT
-,TRBJ2-5,TRBV30,once,CACAAFRGGDQETQYF,TGTGCCTGCGCCGCCTTCAGGGGAGGGGACCAAGAGACCCAGTACTTC
-,TRBJ1-1,TRBV12-3/TRBV12-4,few,CASSFKANTEAFF,TGTGCCAGCAGTTTCAAAGCGAACACTGAAGCTTTCTTT
TRBD2,TRBJ2-3,TRBV2,-,CASTERERNTQYF,TGTGCCAGCACAGAGCGGGAGAGGAATACGCAGTATTTT
-,TRBJ2-3,TRBV7-9,few,CASSLVAGSGDTQYF,TGTGCCAGCAGCTTAGTGGCGGGGTCTGGAGATACGCAGTATTTT
TRBD1,TRBJ1-1,TRBV20-1,few,CSARPSTGATEAFF,TGCAGTGCTAGACCTTCAACAGGGGCCACTGAAGCTTTCTTT
-,TRBJ2-7,TRBV6-1,-,CASSEALGLLTYERYF,TGTGCCAGCAGTGAAGCGCTTGGGCTCCTTACCTACGAGCGGTACTTC
-,TRBJ2-1,TRBV7-9,few,CASSDGGNEQFF,TGTGCCAGCAGCGACGGGGGCAATGAGCAGTTCTTC
-,TRBJ1-2,TRBV5-1,-,CASSAQGDYGYTF,TGTGCCAGCAGTGCCCAGGGCGACTATGGCTACACCTTC
-,TRBJ2-5,TRBV24-1,-,CATSDSTGIQETQYF,TGTGCCACCAGTGATTCGACAGGTATTCAAGAGACCCAGTACTTC
TRBD1,TRBJ1-2,TRBV29-1,-,CSGGEQGYGYTF,TGCAGCGGGGGTGAACAGGGGTATGGCTACACCTTC
TRBD2,TRBJ2-1,TRBV7-9,few,CASSWIAGRAYNEQFF,TGTGCCAGCAGCTGGATAGCGGGTCGAGCCTACAATGAGCAGTTCTTC
-,TRBJ1-5,TRBV29-1,-,CSVPGAYNQPQHF,TGCAGCGTACCGGGAGCCTACAATCAGCCCCAGCATTTT
TRBD2,TRBJ2-3,TRBV15,-,CATSPGTSGTDTQYF,TGTGCCACCAGTCCCGGGACTAGCGGCACAGATACGCAGTATTTT
TRBD1,TRBJ2-1,TRBV6-5,-,CASSSLDRVNEQFF,TGTGCCAGCAGTTCTCTCGACAGGGTCAATGAGCAGTTCTTC
TRBD2,TRBJ2-1,TRBV7-3,-,CASSQMGGRAHEQFF,TGTGCCAGCAGTCAAATGGGCGGGAGGGCCCATGAGCAGTTCTTC
-,TRBJ2-3,TRBV28,-,CASSLRSHFTDTQYF,TGTGCCAGCAGTTTAAGGTCACACTTCACAGATACGCAGTATTTT
TRBD1,TRBJ2-2,TRBV12-5,-,CASGLGRGLGELFF,TGTGCTAGTGGTTTGGGCAGGGGGCTCGGGGAGCTGTTTTTT
-,TRBJ2-5,TRBV12-3/TRBV12-4,few,CATSSLQETQYF,TGTGCGACCTCTAGTCTACAAGAGACCCAGTACTTC
TRBD1,TRBJ2-3,TRBV12-3/TRBV12-4,-,CASSPGTVITTDAQYF,TGTGCCAGCAGTCCCGGGACAGTAATAACCACAGATGCGCAGTATTTT
-,TRBJ1-2,TRBV5-1,-,CASGGAPADYGYTF,TGCGCCAGCGGGGGAGCACCAGCGGACTATGGCTACACCTTC